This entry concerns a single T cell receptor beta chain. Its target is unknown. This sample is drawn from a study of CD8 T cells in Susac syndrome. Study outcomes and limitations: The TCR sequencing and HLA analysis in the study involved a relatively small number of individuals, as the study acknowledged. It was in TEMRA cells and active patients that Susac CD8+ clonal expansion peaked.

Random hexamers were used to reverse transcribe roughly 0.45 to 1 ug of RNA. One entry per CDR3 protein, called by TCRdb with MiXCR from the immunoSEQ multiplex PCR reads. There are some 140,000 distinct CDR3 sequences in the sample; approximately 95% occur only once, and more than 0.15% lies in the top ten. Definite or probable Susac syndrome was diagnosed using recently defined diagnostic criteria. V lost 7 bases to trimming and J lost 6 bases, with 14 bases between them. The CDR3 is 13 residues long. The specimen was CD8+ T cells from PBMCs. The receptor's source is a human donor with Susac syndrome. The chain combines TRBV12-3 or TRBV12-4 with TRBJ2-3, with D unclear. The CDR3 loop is CASTLSREDTQYF. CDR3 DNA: TGTGCCAGCACCCTCTCGAGAGAGGATACGCAGTATTTT.